Each of the 7 T cell receptor beta chains below was sequenced from the same sample in a study of blood T cell repertoires in COVID-19. The protocol was immunoSEQ multiplex PCR, while the TCRdb copy is restricted to in-frame clones and leaves out a portion. The top ten hold around 10% of the sample, which has tens of thousands of clones, 88% seen once. Sequencing input: PBMCs or T cells enriched from blood (not recorded which). All receptors come from a woman between 35 and 50 years old who had recovered from COVID-19.

The chain carries TRBV3-1 (or the pseudogene TRBV3-2) and TRBJ1-3; D is uncertain. This CDR3 comprises 13 residues. Looked up from germline, CDR1 is LGHDT and CDR2 is YNNKEL (reference sequence). Deletions cut 8 bases from V and 4 bases from J, with 12 bases between. CDR3 protein: CASRGFAGNTIYF. Written as DNA, the CDR3 is TGTGCCAGCCGCGGGTTTGCAGGAAACACCATATATTTT.

The J gene is TRBJ2-5, the V gene TRBV7-7, with D perhaps matching TRBD1 (5 bases). This CDR3 has 16 amino acids. Trimming took 2 bases from V and 1 from J, leaving 14 bases between them. The germline V gene has CDR1 SSHAT and CDR2 FNYEAQ (reference sequence). Written as DNA, the CDR3 is TGTGCCAGCAGCTTAACGGGCAGGGTGGCCCAAGAGACCCAGTACTTC. This gives the protein CASSLTGRVAQETQYF.

This clone was seen a single time. The genes are TRBV5-1 and TRBJ1-2; 7 bases align to TRBD1. The J segment lost 2 bases and the V segment lost 0 bases, leaving 1 base of the junction unmatched. The CDR3 is 14 amino acids. CDR1 and CDR2 (germline): SGHRS, YFSETQ. CDR3 amino acids: CASSLGTGNYGYTF. CDR3 nucleotides: TGCGCCAGCAGCTTGGGGACAGGAAACTATGGCTACACCTTC.

The rearrangement joins TRBV19 to TRBJ1-3, with D possibly matching TRBD1 (6 bases). The length of the CDR3 is 15 residues. CDR1 and CDR2 from the germline V gene are LNHDA and SQIVND (reference sequence). The V gene lost 6 bases and the J gene lost 0 bases, with 12 bases spanning the gap. The DNA of the CDR3 is TGTGCCAGTAGGACCACAGGGAGCTCTGGAAACACCATATATTTT. This translates into CASRTTGSSGNTIYF.

The rearrangement links TRBV3-1 (or the pseudogene TRBV3-2) to TRBJ2-1; 8 bases are a match to TRBD2. Unmatched junction bases numbered 9, after V lost 4 bases and J lost 10 bases. The CDR3 is made up of 14 amino acids. Germline loops: CDR1 LGHDT, CDR2 YNNKEL (reference sequence). CDR3 sequence reads: CASSPGLAYREQFF. CDR3 sequence (DNA): TGTGCCAGCAGCCCAGGACTAGCCTACCGCGAGCAGTTCTTC.

The rearrangement links TRBV18 to TRBJ2-2; D may be TRBD1 (5 bases). Germline CDR1 reads KGHSH; CDR2 reads LQKENI. The length of the CDR3 is 15 residues. The V and J ends lost 2 bases and 4 bases respectively, with 11 bases between them. The CDR3 protein is CASSPAGLATGELFF. The DNA for the CDR3 is TGTGCCAGCTCACCAGCAGGGTTGGCCACCGGGGAGCTGTTTTTT.

CDR3 sequence (DNA): TGTGCCAGCTCACCGGACAGGGGGAATAATTCACCCCTCCACTTT. Its translation: CASSPDRGNNSPLHF. This chain uses TRBV18 with TRBJ1-6; 10 nucleotides agree with TRBD1. With 3 bases clipped from V and 5 bases from J, the junction kept 1 base outside the gene matches. The germline V gene has CDR1 KGHSH and CDR2 LQKENI. This CDR3 contains 15 residues. The variable domain in full, completed from reference TRBV18 and TRBJ1-6, reads NAGVMQNPRHLVRRRGQEARLRCSPMKGHSHVYWYRQLPEEGLKFMVYLQKENIIDESGMPKERFSAEFPKEGPSILRIQQVVRGDSAAYFCASSPDRGNNSPLHFGNGTRLTVT.